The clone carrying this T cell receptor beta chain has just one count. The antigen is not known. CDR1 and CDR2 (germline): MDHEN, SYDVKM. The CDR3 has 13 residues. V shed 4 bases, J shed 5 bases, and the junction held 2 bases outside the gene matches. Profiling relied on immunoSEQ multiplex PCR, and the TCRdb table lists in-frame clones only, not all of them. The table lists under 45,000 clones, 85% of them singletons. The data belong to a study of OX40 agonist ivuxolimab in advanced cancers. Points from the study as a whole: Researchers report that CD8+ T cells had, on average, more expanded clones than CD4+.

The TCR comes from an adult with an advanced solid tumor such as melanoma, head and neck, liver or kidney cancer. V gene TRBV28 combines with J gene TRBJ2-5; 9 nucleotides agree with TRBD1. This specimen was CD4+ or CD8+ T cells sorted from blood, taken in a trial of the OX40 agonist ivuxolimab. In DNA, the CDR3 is TGTGCCAGCAGTTCCGGACAGGGGGAGACCCAGTACTTC. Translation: CASSSGQGETQYF. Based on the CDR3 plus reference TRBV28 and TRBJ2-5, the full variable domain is DVKVTQSSRYLVKRTGEKVFLECVQDMDHENMFWYRQDPGLGLRLIYFSYDVKMKEKGDIPEGYSVSREKKERFSLILESASTNQTSMYLCASSSGQGETQYFGPGTRLLVL.